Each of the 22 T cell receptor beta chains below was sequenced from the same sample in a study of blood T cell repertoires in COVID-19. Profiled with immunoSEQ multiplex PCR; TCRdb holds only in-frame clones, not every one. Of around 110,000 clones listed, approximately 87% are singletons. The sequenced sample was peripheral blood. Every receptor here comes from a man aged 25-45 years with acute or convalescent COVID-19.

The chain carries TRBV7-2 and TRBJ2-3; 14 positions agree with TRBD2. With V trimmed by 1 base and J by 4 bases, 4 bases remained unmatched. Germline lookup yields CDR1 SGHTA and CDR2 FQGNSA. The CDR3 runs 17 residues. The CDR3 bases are TGTGCCAGCAGCTTAGGGGTGGGACTAGCGGGAGCAGATACGCAGTATTTT. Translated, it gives CASSLGVGLAGADTQYF.

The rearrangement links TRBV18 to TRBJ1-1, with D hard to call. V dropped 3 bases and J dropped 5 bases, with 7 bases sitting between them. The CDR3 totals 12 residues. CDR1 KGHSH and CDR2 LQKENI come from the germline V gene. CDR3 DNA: TGTGCCAGCTCACCGACGCGGACTGAAGCTTTCTTT. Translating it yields CASSPTRTEAFF.

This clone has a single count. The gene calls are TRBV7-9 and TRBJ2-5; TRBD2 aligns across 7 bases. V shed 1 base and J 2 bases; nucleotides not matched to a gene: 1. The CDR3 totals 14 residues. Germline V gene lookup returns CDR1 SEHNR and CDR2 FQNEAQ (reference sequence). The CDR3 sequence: CASSLVGLQETQYF. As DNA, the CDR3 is TGTGCCAGCAGCTTAGTGGGACTACAAGAGACCCAGTACTTC. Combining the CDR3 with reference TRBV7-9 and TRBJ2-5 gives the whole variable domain DTGVSQNPRHKITKRGQNVTFRCDPISEHNRLYWYRQTLGQGPEFLTYFQNEAQLEKSRLLSDRFSAERPKGSFSTLEIQRTEQGDSAMYLCASSLVGLQETQYFGPGTRLLVL.

CDR3 in amino acids: CASRQQGRTEAFF. The DNA for the CDR3 is TGTGCCAGCAGGCAACAGGGCCGGACTGAAGCTTTCTTT. V usage is TRBV6-5 and J usage is TRBJ1-1; TRBD1 might be the D (6 bases). The germline gives CDR1 MNHEY, CDR2 SVGAGI. This CDR3 region has 13 residues. V was clipped by 6 bases and J by 5 bases, with 13 bases between them.

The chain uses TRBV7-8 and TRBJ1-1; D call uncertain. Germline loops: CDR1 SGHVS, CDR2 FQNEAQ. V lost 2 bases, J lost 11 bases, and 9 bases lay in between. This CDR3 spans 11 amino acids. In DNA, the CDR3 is TGTGCCAGCAGCTTATCCGGTATGGCTTTCTTT. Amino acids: CASSLSGMAFF.

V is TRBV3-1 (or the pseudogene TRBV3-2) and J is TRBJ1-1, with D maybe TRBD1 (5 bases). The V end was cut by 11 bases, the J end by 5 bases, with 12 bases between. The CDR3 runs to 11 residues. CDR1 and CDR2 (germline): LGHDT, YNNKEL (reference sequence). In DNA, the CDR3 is TGTGCCTGCGGGGCACTAACTGAAGCTTTCTTT. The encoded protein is CACGALTEAFF.

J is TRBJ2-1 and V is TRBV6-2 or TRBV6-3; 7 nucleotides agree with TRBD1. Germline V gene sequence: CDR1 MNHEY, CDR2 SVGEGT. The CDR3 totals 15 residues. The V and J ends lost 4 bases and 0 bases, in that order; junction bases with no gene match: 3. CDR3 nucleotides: TGTGCCAGCAGTTCGGGGACAGTCTCCTACAATGAGCAGTTCTTC. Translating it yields CASSSGTVSYNEQFF.

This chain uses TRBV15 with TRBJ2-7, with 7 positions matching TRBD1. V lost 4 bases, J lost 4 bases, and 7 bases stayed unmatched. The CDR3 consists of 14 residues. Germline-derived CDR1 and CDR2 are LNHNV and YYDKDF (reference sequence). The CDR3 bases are TGTGCCACCAGCATATACAGGGGAAGGTACGAGCAGTACTTC. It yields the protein CATSIYRGRYEQYF. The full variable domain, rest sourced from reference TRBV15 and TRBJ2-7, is DAMVIQNPRYQVTQFGKPVTLSCSQTLNHNVMYWYQQKSSQAPKLLFHYYDKDFNNEADTPDNFQSRRPNTSFCFLDIRSPGLGDTAMYLCATSIYRGRYEQYFGPGTRLTVT.

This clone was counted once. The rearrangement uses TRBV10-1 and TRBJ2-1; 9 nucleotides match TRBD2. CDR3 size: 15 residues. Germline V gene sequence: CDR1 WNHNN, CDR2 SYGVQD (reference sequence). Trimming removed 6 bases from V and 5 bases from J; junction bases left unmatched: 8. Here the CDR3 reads CASRTTGLANNEQFF. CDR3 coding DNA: TGCGCCAGCAGAACAACGGGACTAGCTAACAATGAGCAGTTCTTC.

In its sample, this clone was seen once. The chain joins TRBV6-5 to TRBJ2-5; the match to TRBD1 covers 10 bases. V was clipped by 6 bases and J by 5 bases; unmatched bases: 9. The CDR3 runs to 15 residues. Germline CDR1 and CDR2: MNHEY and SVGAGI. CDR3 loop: CASSWADRGSETQYF. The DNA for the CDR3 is TGTGCCAGCAGCTGGGCGGACAGGGGGTCGGAGACCCAGTACTTC.

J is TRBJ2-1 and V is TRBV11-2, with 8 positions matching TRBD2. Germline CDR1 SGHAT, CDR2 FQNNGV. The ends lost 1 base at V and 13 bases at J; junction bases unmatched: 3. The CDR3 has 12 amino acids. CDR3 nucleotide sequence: TGTGCCAGCAGCTTAGCGGGGGGGCTTCAGTTCTTC. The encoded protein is CASSLAGGLQFF.

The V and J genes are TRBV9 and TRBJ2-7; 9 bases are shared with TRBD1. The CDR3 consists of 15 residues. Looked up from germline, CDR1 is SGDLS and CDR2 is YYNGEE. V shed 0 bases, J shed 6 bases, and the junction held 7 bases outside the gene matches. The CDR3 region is CASSVGSTGGREQYF. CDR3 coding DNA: TGTGCCAGCAGCGTAGGCTCCACAGGGGGCCGCGAGCAGTACTTC.

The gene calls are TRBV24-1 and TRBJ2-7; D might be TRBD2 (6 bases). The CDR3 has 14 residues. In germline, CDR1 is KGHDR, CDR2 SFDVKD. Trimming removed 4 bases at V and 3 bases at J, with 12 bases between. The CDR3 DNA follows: TGTGCCACCAGTGACTCTAGCGATCTCTACGAGCAGTACGTC. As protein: CATSDSSDLYEQYV.

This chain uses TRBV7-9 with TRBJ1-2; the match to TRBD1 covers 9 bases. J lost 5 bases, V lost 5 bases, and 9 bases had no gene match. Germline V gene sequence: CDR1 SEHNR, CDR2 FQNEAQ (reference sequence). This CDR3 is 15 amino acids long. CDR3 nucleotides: TGTGCCAGCAGCCCCGCCCGGGACAGGGTTTATGGCTACACCTTC. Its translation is CASSPARDRVYGYTF.

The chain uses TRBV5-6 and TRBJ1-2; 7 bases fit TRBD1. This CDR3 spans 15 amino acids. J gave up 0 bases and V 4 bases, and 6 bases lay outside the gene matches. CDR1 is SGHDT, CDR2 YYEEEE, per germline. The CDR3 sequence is CASSPLDRPNYGYTF. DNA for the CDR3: TGTGCCAGCAGCCCGCTGGACAGGCCTAACTATGGCTACACCTTC.

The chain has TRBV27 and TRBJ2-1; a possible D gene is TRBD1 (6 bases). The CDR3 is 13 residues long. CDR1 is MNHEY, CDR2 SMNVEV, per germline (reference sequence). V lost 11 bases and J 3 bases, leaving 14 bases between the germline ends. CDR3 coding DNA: TGTGCCGCAGGGGAAAACCACTACAATGAGCAGTTCTTC. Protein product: CAAGENHYNEQFF.

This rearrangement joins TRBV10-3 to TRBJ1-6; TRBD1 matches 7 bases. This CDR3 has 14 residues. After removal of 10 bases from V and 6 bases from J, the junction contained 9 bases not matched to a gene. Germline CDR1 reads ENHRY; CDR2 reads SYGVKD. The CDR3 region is CASRGGISNSPLHF. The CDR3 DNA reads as TGTGCCAGCAGGGGGGGAATTTCTAATTCACCCCTCCACTTT.

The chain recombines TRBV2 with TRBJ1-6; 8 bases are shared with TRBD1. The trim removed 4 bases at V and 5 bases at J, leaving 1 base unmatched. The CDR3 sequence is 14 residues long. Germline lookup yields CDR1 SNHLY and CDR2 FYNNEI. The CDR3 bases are TGTGCCAGCAGTGCGACAGGGGATAATTCACCCCTCCACTTT. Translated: CASSATGDNSPLHF.

DNA of the CDR3: TGTGCCAGCAGCCCAGGGGGCGACGAGGTGAACACTGAAGCTTTCTTT. As protein: CASSPGGDEVNTEAFF. The rearrangement links TRBV13 to TRBJ1-1, with 8 bases matching TRBD1. Germline trimming cut 5 bases from V and 0 bases from J; bases unmatched to any gene: 8. Germline lookup yields CDR1 PRHDT and CDR2 FYEKMQ (reference sequence). The CDR3 is 16 amino acids. Looking up the rest from reference TRBV13 and TRBJ1-1 gives the full variable domain: AAGVIQSPRHLIKEKRETATLKCYPIPRHDTVYWYQQGPGQDPQFLISFYEKMQSDKGSIPDRFSAQQFSDYHSELNMSSLELGDSALYFCASSPGGDEVNTEAFFGQGTRLTVV.

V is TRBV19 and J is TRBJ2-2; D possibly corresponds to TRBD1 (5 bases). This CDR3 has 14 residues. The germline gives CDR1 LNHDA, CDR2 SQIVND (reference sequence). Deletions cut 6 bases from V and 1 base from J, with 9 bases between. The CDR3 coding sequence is TGTGCCAGTAGAGGGGTCGGGAACACCGGGGAGCTGTTTTTT. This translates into CASRGVGNTGELFF.

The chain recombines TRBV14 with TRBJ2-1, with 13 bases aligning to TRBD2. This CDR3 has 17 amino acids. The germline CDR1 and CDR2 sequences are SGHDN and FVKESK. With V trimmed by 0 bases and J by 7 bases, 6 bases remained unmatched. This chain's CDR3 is CASSQEGLAGISNEQFF. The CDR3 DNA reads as TGTGCCAGCAGCCAAGAGGGACTAGCGGGAATTTCGAATGAGCAGTTCTTC. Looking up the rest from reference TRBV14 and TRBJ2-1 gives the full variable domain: EAGVTQFPSHSVIEKGQTVTLRCDPISGHDNLYWYRRVMGKEIKFLLHFVKESKQDESGMPNNRFLAERTGGTYSTLKVQPAELEDSGVYFCASSQEGLAGISNEQFFGPGTRLTVL.

The CDR3 sequence: CASSQQLTGGSFYGYTF. The CDR3 DNA reads as TGCGCCAGCAGCCAACAGTTGACAGGGGGCTCCTTTTATGGCTACACCTTC. The rearrangement links TRBV4-1 to TRBJ1-2; 10 bases align to TRBD1. CDR1 MGHRA and CDR2 YSYEKL come from the germline V gene. After removal of 2 bases from V and 5 bases from J, the junction contained 11 bases not matched to a gene. The CDR3 loop spans 17 amino acids.